This TCR beta chain emerged from a study of neurological immune-mediated disorders. Per the germline V gene, CDR1 is SGHTA and CDR2 is FQGTGA. V was shortened by 2 bases and J by 4 bases, with 12 bases between the two germline ends. There are 15 residues in the CDR3. As for the cDNA, it was generated by 5'RACE with 10-nucleotide random UMIs. Every sequencing run generated in excess of 170 million TCR-beta sequences. These sequences covered 15-18 subjects. MiXCR, applied by TCRdb to the 5' RACE reads, yields one record per CDR3 protein. The sample holds some 77,000 distinct CDR3 sequences, approximately 13% seen once. This clonotype was seen a handful of times. The time point denotes: longitudinal time-point 1 (baseline). The unsorted libraries were made from 2 million PBMCs kept at -80 C.

This receptor was taken from a female donor with HTLV-1-associated myelopathy (HAM/TSP). The sequenced material came from PBMCs. This chain joins TRBV7-3 and TRBJ2-1; D gene ambiguous. CDR3 region: CASSLGNRPYNEQFF. The CDR3 DNA reads TGTGCCAGCAGCTTAGGGAATCGACCATACAATGAGCAGTTCTTC.